This T cell receptor (beta chain) was retrieved from a study of T cell changes during pregnancy in multiple sclerosis. The table came from immunoSEQ multiplex PCR; TCRdb's copy has only in-frame clones and leaves some out. The data contain more than 55,000 clones, approximately 91% of them seen just once; the ten biggest clones take up 1% to 1.5%. CDR3 length: 15 residues. The V gene end was trimmed by 5 bases and the J gene end by 7 bases; junction bases not matched to a gene: 6. Germline V gene data show CDR1 as SNHLY and CDR2 as FYNNEI. The specimen comprised peripheral blood, sampled in the second trimester of pregnancy. This sequence originates from a female donor with multiple sclerosis, enrolled in a pregnancy study. V is TRBV2 and J is TRBJ1-6; 9 positions match TRBD1. CDR3 amino acids: CASSRDRGENSPLHF. As DNA, the CDR3 is TGTGCCAGCAGTCGAGACAGGGGGGAAAATTCACCCCTCCACTTT. Full variable domain (remainder filled in from reference TRBV2 and TRBJ1-6): EPEVTQTPSHQVTQMGQEVILRCVPISNHLYFYWYRQILGQKVEFLVSFYNNEISEKSEIFDDQFSVERPDGSNFTLKIRSTKLEDSAMYFCASSRDRGENSPLHFGNGTRLTVT.